The 13 T cell receptor beta chains below come from one sample, sequenced in a study of shared clonotypes between healthy human individuals. Only in-frame clones appear in the TCRdb table, and some are missing; sequencing was by immunoSEQ multiplex PCR. This table holds about a million clones, about three quarters found once. Sequencing used memory CD4+ T cells sorted from blood. Subset meaning: CD45RA-negative fraction. The receptors were gathered from a man aged 18 to 30 in good health.

This chain connects TRBV5-1 to TRBJ1-2, with D unresolved. Germline-derived CDR1 and CDR2 are SGHRS and YFSETQ. V gave up 0 bases and J gave up 7 bases, with 13 bases separating them. The CDR3 runs 14 residues. The CDR3 region is CASSLDSSSSGYTF. CDR3 nucleotide sequence: TGCGCCAGCAGCTTGGACAGCTCCTCGAGTGGCTACACCTTC.

This clone was detected many times. This chain connects TRBV7-9 to TRBJ1-6, with 9 bases fitting TRBD1. The CDR3 consists of 19 residues. V lost 1 base to trimming and J lost 0 bases; unmatched junction nucleotides: 7. Germline V CDR1 and CDR2: SEHNR, FQNEAQ (reference sequence). This chain's CDR3 is CASSLGGQGWSSYNSPLHF. The DNA for the CDR3 is TGTGCCAGCAGCTTAGGGGGACAGGGATGGAGCTCCTATAATTCACCCCTCCACTTT.

This clone showed up just a few times. V is TRBV13 and J is TRBJ1-1; 7 bases agree with TRBD1. The CDR3 length is 14 residues. Germline values: CDR1 PRHDT, CDR2 FYEKMQ (reference sequence). Germline trimming cut 5 bases from V and 0 bases from J; bases unmatched to any gene: 3. The DNA of the CDR3 is TGTGCCAGCAGCCCAGACAGGGTGAACACTGAAGCTTTCTTT. Translating it yields CASSPDRVNTEAFF.

This clone occurred a few times. This rearrangement joins TRBV6-1 to TRBJ1-2; D gene ambiguous. Germline CDR1 MNHNS, CDR2 SASEGT. V lost 8 bases and J lost 3, with 16 bases in between. The CDR3 covers 14 residues. The CDR3 DNA reads TGTGCCAGCTACCCGGCAGAGGTGTACTATGGCTACACCTTC. Amino acids: CASYPAEVYYGYTF.

The chain joins TRBV5-4 to TRBJ2-3; D remains ambiguous. The CDR3 is 16 residues long. CDR1 and CDR2 from the germline V gene are SGHNT and YYREEE (reference sequence). Trimming took off 0 bases at V and 1 base at J, with 12 bases between the two ends. The CDR3 protein is CASSLDPAWGTDTQYF. CDR3 sequence (DNA): TGTGCCAGCAGCTTGGACCCAGCGTGGGGCACAGATACGCAGTATTTT.

The gene calls are TRBV7-2 and TRBJ2-5, with 8 bases identical to TRBD2. The V gene end was trimmed by 8 bases and the J gene end by 4 bases; junction bases not matched to a gene: 6. In germline, CDR1 is SGHTA, CDR2 FQGNSA. The CDR3 covers 13 residues. CDR3 amino acids: CASRRGLGETQYF. DNA for the CDR3: TGTGCCAGCCGACGGGGACTAGGAGAGACCCAGTACTTC.

The chain recombines TRBV19 with TRBJ2-3, with TRBD2 matching 10 bases. Germline V gene data show CDR1 as LNHDA and CDR2 as SQIVND (reference sequence). The CDR3 is 15 amino acids. J lost 3 bases, V lost 5 bases, and 5 bases had no gene match. The CDR3: CASSSASGGTDTQYF. CDR3 DNA sequence: TGTGCCAGTAGTTCGGCTAGCGGGGGAACAGATACGCAGTATTTT. The entire variable domain, with the rest obtained from reference TRBV19 and TRBJ2-3, is as follows: DGGITQSPKYLFRKEGQNVTLSCEQNLNHDAMYWYRQDPGQGLRLIYYSQIVNDFQKGDIAEGYSVSREKKESFPLTVTSAQKNPTAFYLCASSSASGGTDTQYFGPGTRLTVL.

This clone showed up just once. The CDR3, as DNA: TGCGCCAGCAGCTTGGCGGAGTCTAACTATGGCTACACCTTC. Residues: CASSLAESNYGYTF. V is TRBV5-1 and J is TRBJ1-2, with D uncertain. The V end lost 0 bases, the J end lost 0 bases, and 6 bases lay between the germline ends. The germline gives CDR1 SGHRS, CDR2 YFSETQ. The CDR3 length is 14 residues.

With regard to this clone: Other DNA sequences within the sample encode an identical CDR3. The chain uses TRBV20-1 and TRBJ2-7; no reliable D call. The germline V gene encodes CDR1 DFQATT and CDR2 SNEGSKA (reference sequence). Trimming left V 5 bases short and J 2 bases short, with 7 bases between. This CDR3 spans 11 amino acids. In nucleotides, the CDR3 is TGCAGTGCTTTTTCTGCCTACGAGCAGTACTTC. This translates into CSAFSAYEQYF.

The rearrangement uses TRBV6-1 and TRBJ2-3, with 13 bases that match TRBD2. Trimming removed 4 bases from V and 2 bases from J; junction bases left unmatched: 3. Germline CDR1 and CDR2: MNHNS and SASEGT. CDR3 length: 16 amino acids. DNA for the CDR3: TGTGCCAGCAGTGGGGGGACTAGCGGGGTCACAGATACGCAGTATTTT. Amino acid sequence: CASSGGTSGVTDTQYF.

Notes on this clone: This may arise from a read error, as a much more abundant clone is one base away. The sample contains more than one DNA sequence encoding this CDR3. The rearrangement links TRBV6-6 to TRBJ1-5; the D gene is possibly TRBD1 (5 bases). Germline CDR1 and CDR2: MNHNY and SVGAGI (reference sequence). The length of the CDR3 is 14 residues. V lost 6 bases, J lost 4 bases, and 13 bases lay in between. The CDR3 here is CASSLGGGNQPQHF. In DNA form, the CDR3 reads TGTGCCAGCAGCCTCGGGGGGGGAAATCAGCCCCAGCATTTT.

Comment on this clone: A much larger clone lies one base from this, so it may be a read error. The genes are TRBV7-9 and TRBJ1-1; TRBD1 agrees at 9 bases. CDR1 is SEHNR, CDR2 FQNEAQ, per germline (reference sequence). J lost 3 bases, V lost 5 bases, and 4 bases had no gene match. The CDR3 has 14 residues. The CDR3 coding sequence is TGTGCCAGCAGCAGAGGACAGGGGTACACTGAAGCTTTCTTT. Translating gives CASSRGQGYTEAFF.

This clone has more than one count but fewer than ten. The V and J genes are TRBV6-6 and TRBJ1-2; no clear D. Germline V gene data show CDR1 as MNHNY and CDR2 as SVGAGI (reference sequence). Deletions cut 7 bases from V and 4 bases from J, with 13 bases between. This CDR3 has 13 amino acids. CDR3 nucleotides: TGTGCCAGCACCCCAAGGGAGGGCTATGGCTACACCTTC. Translated, it gives CASTPREGYGYTF.